Each of the 23 T cell receptor beta chains below was sequenced from the same sample in a study of blood T cell repertoires in COVID-19. The protocol was immunoSEQ multiplex PCR, while the TCRdb copy is restricted to in-frame clones and leaves out a portion. This table holds under 250,000 clones, 80% to 90% found once. Sequenced sample: peripheral blood. These receptors all come from a woman in her forties or fifties with active or convalescent COVID-19.

The rearrangement links TRBV19 to TRBJ1-5; D uncertain. This CDR3 comprises 13 residues. CDR1 is LNHDA and CDR2 is SQIVND in the germline V gene (reference sequence). Trimming took 6 bases from V and 4 from J, leaving 10 bases between them. The CDR3 region has the DNA TGTGCCAGTAGGATGTGGGAGAATCAGCCCCAGCATTTT. Translation: CASRMWENQPQHF. Using reference TRBV19 and TRBJ1-5 for the parts outside the CDR3, the full variable domain is DGGITQSPKYLFRKEGQNVTLSCEQNLNHDAMYWYRQDPGQGLRLIYYSQIVNDFQKGDIAEGYSVSREKKESFPLTVTSAQKNPTAFYLCASRMWENQPQHFGDGTRLSIL.

The chain carries TRBV7-9 and TRBJ1-2; 9 bases are shared with TRBD1. The CDR3 has 14 residues. V dropped 5 bases and J dropped 8; count of bases not matched to a gene: 9. Germline CDR1 and CDR2: SEHNR and FQNEAQ (reference sequence). The DNA for the CDR3 is TGTGCCAGCAGCCAGCCGGGACAGGGTAACGGCTACACCTTC. It codes for CASSQPGQGNGYTF. The whole variable domain, filled in from reference TRBV7-9 and TRBJ1-2, reads DTGVSQNPRHKITKRGQNVTFRCDPISEHNRLYWYRQTLGQGPEFLTYFQNEAQLEKSRLLSDRFSAERPKGSFSTLEIQRTEQGDSAMYLCASSQPGQGNGYTFGSGTRLTVV.

The chain's CDR3 is CASSDRLAGGSSYNEQFF. The CDR3 region has the DNA TGTGCCAGCAGTGATCGACTAGCGGGGGGCAGCTCCTACAATGAGCAGTTCTTC. J is TRBJ2-1 and V is TRBV2; 13 positions agree with TRBD2. There are 18 residues in the CDR3. Germline V gene sequence: CDR1 SNHLY, CDR2 FYNNEI. V dropped 3 bases and J dropped 0; count of bases not matched to a gene: 5.

The chain employs TRBV5-1 and TRBJ2-7, with TRBD2 matching 7 bases. Germline loops: CDR1 SGHRS, CDR2 YFSETQ. This CDR3 is 17 amino acids long. The V gene end was trimmed by 0 bases and the J gene end by 5 bases; junction bases not matched to a gene: 14. This CDR3 is CASSLAQGTSVWDEQYF. In DNA, the CDR3 is TGCGCCAGCAGCTTGGCCCAGGGAACTAGCGTATGGGACGAGCAGTACTTC.

The chain uses TRBV19 and TRBJ1-5, with TRBD1 matching over 8 bases. The CDR3 covers 15 residues. Germline V gives CDR1 LNHDA, CDR2 SQIVND (reference sequence). Trimming removed 2 bases from V and 7 bases from J; junction bases left unmatched: 7. The CDR3 DNA reads as TGTGCCAGTAGTATAAGCTCAGGGGGCGGGCAGCCCCAGCATTTT. Amino acids: CASSISSGGGQPQHF.

The rearrangement links TRBV24-1 to TRBJ2-2; D is undetermined. Trimming removed 1 base from V and 5 bases from J, with 10 bases in between. CDR1 KGHDR and CDR2 SFDVKD come from the germline V gene. The CDR3 is made up of 15 amino acids. The CDR3 region has the DNA TGTGCCACCAGTGATTTTAACAGTAGGACCGGGGAGCTGTTTTTT. Translated, it gives CATSDFNSRTGELFF.

This chain uses TRBV24-1 with TRBJ1-2; no clear D gene. The germline gives CDR1 KGHDR, CDR2 SFDVKD. With 4 bases removed from V and 4 bases from J, the gap between germline ends came to 12 bases. This CDR3 is built from 14 residues. The CDR3 coding sequence is TGTGCCACCAGTGACCCTTCTTCCGGCTATGGCTACACCTTC. This encodes CATSDPSSGYGYTF.

The genes are TRBV7-3 and TRBJ2-1, with D possibly TRBD2 on 5 matching bases. V was cut by 1 base and J by 5 bases, with 9 bases left in between. This CDR3 contains 14 residues. The germline V gene encodes CDR1 SGHTA and CDR2 FQGTGA. The CDR3 spells CASSLMGADNEQFF. The CDR3 DNA reads TGTGCCAGCAGCTTAATGGGAGCGGACAATGAGCAGTTCTTC.

This CDR3 reads CASRFNSMAGGYTF. CDR3 nucleotides: TGTGCCAGCAGATTTAATTCCATGGCTGGCGGCTACACCTTC. V gene TRBV7-2 combines with J gene TRBJ1-2, with D uncertain. V lost 6 bases and J lost 8, with 19 bases in between. This CDR3 has 14 residues. CDR1 is SGHTA, CDR2 FQGNSA, per germline.

V is TRBV19 and J is TRBJ1-2; TRBD1 aligns across 9 bases. After removal of 4 bases from V and 7 bases from J, the junction contained 7 bases not matched to a gene. From germline, CDR1 is LNHDA and CDR2 SQIVND (reference sequence). This CDR3 comprises 14 residues. The CDR3 sequence: CASSTLQGAGGYTF. In nucleotides, the CDR3 is TGTGCCAGTAGTACTCTACAGGGGGCTGGTGGCTACACCTTC. Full variable domain (missing parts from reference TRBV19 and TRBJ1-2): DGGITQSPKYLFRKEGQNVTLSCEQNLNHDAMYWYRQDPGQGLRLIYYSQIVNDFQKGDIAEGYSVSREKKESFPLTVTSAQKNPTAFYLCASSTLQGAGGYTFGSGTRLTVV.

The chain recombines TRBV7-9 with TRBJ1-1, with D possibly being TRBD1 (6 bases). The V and J ends lost 5 bases and 3 bases respectively, with 13 bases between them. Germline V gene sequence: CDR1 SEHNR, CDR2 FQNEAQ (reference sequence). The CDR3 length is 14 residues. The CDR3 loop is CASSPAQGYTEAFF. CDR3 nucleotides: TGTGCCAGCAGCCCCGCTCAGGGGTACACTGAAGCTTTCTTT.

This clone has more than one count but fewer than ten. This rearrangement joins TRBV2 to TRBJ1-1, with TRBD1 as a possible D gene (6 bases). The ends were cut back, 7 bases at V and 0 bases at J, with 15 bases in the middle. Germline CDR1 and CDR2: SNHLY and FYNNEI. The CDR3 is 15 residues long. CDR3 sequence reads: CASKETGALNTEAFF. DNA for the CDR3: TGTGCCAGCAAGGAGACAGGAGCTTTGAACACTGAAGCTTTCTTT.

The chain joins TRBV2 to TRBJ2-1, with TRBD2 matching over 9 bases. V was pared by 5 bases and J by 4 bases, with 9 bases of the junction left unmatched. Looked up from germline, CDR1 is SNHLY and CDR2 is FYNNEI. The CDR3 is 16 residues long. The CDR3 DNA reads as TGTGCCAGCAGTCGCCTGAGACTAGCGGATTACAATGAGCAGTTCTTC. It translates to CASSRLRLADYNEQFF.

The chain has TRBV3-1 (or the pseudogene TRBV3-2) and TRBJ1-3; TRBD1 agrees at 7 bases. CDR3 length: 15 amino acids. V shed 2 bases, J shed 4 bases, and the junction held 5 bases outside the gene matches. CDR1 and CDR2 from the germline V gene are LGHDT and YNNKEL (reference sequence). The CDR3 sequence: CASSQNQGVGNTIYF. The CDR3 DNA is TGTGCCAGCAGCCAAAACCAGGGGGTAGGAAACACCATATATTTT.

This clone has just a few counts. The rearrangement links TRBV2 to TRBJ2-1; possible D gene TRBD1, 6 bases. Germline assignment: CDR1 SNHLY and CDR2 FYNNEI. The CDR3 runs to 13 residues. V was shortened by 3 bases and J by 6 bases, with 9 bases between the two germline ends. In DNA, the CDR3 is TGTGCCAGCAGTGAGCAGGGGAGCAATGAGCAGTTCTTC. Its translation is CASSEQGSNEQFF.

V usage is TRBV6-5 and J usage is TRBJ1-2; 7 bases match TRBD1. The CDR3 has 12 amino acids. The germline gives CDR1 MNHEY, CDR2 SVGAGI. The ends lost 8 bases at V and 4 bases at J; junction bases unmatched: 4. The CDR3 DNA reads as TGTGCCAGCGGACAGGAATTCTATGGCTACACCTTC. Translating gives CASGQEFYGYTF.

This clone was picked up a small number of times. The J gene is TRBJ2-7, the V gene TRBV29-1, with 7 positions matching TRBD2. Germline V gives CDR1 SQVTM, CDR2 ANQGSEA. The J segment lost 4 bases and the V segment lost 3 bases, leaving 6 bases of the junction unmatched. CDR3 length equals 13 residues. CDR3 region: CSVDGREGYEQYF. DNA of the CDR3: TGCAGCGTTGATGGAAGGGAGGGTTACGAGCAGTACTTC.

The J gene is TRBJ1-1, the V gene TRBV28; no reliable D call. Deletions cut 6 bases from V and 0 bases from J, with 20 bases between. This CDR3 comprises 17 residues. CDR1 and CDR2 from the germline V gene are MDHEN and SYDVKM. CDR3: CASRARSFGNMNTEAFF. For the CDR3, the DNA is TGTGCCAGCAGGGCCAGGTCGTTTGGTAACATGAACACTGAAGCTTTCTTT.

The chain is built from TRBV7-5 and TRBJ1-2; TRBD1 is the table's D call and was not checked against the DNA. TRBV7-5 is a pseudogene segment. CDR3 size: 16 residues. The CDR3 DNA sequence: TGTGTCAGAAGCTTAGCGGCGGCAGGGGGCGGGTATGGCTACACCTTC. Translating it yields CVRSLAAAGGGYGYTF.

V is TRBV28 and J is TRBJ1-2; D is perhaps TRBD1 (6 bases). Germline loops: CDR1 MDHEN, CDR2 SYDVKM. Between the trimmed V and J ends, which lost 0 bases and 5 bases, there was a span of 16 bases. CDR3 length equals 16 residues. The CDR3 here is CASSLWSGVQDYGYTF. The CDR3 nucleotides read TGTGCCAGCAGTTTATGGTCAGGGGTCCAGGATTATGGCTACACCTTC.

The genes are TRBV19 and TRBJ1-6; no clear D. Germline V gene data show CDR1 as LNHDA and CDR2 as SQIVND (reference sequence). CDR3 length equals 15 residues. The V and J ends lost 5 bases and 5 bases respectively, with 13 bases between them. This chain's CDR3 is CASSPRHWDNSPLHF. In DNA, the CDR3 is TGTGCCAGTAGTCCCCGACACTGGGATAATTCACCCCTCCACTTT.

The chain joins TRBV28 to TRBJ1-3; D is ambiguous. With 6 bases removed from V and 4 bases from J, the gap between germline ends came to 7 bases. The CDR3 consists of 12 residues. The germline V gene has CDR1 MDHEN and CDR2 SYDVKM. This CDR3 reads CASRAVGNTIYF. CDR3 nucleotides: TGTGCCAGCAGGGCCGTCGGAAACACCATATATTTT.

The chain uses TRBV6-5 and TRBJ1-6, with a possible D match to TRBD1 (6 bases). The length of the CDR3 is 15 residues. V lost 7 bases and J 7 bases, leaving 17 bases between the germline ends. Germline loops: CDR1 MNHEY, CDR2 SVGAGI. CDR3 in amino acids: CASTRGTKLNSPLHF. The CDR3 nucleotides read TGTGCCAGCACCAGGGGCACCAAACTAAATTCACCCCTCCACTTT.